This T cell receptor (beta chain) was recovered during a study of blood T cell repertoires in COVID-19. Clones were sequenced by immunoSEQ multiplex PCR, and TCRdb holds only the in-frame ones, with some missing. The sample holds 140,000 to 150,000 clones; 80% are singletons and the top ten take 13%. Per germline, CDR1 SGHAT and CDR2 FQDESV (reference sequence). This CDR3 contains 11 residues. The V end lost 3 bases, the J end lost 13 bases, and 12 bases lay between the germline ends. The origin of this receptor is a man aged 55-75 years with active or convalescent COVID-19. The sequenced sample was peripheral blood. This chain links TRBV11-1 with TRBJ1-1; a weak D match, TRBD1 (6 bases). CDR3 DNA: TGTGCCAGCAGCTTCCAGGGACAAATTTTCTTT. It yields the protein CASSFQGQIFF.